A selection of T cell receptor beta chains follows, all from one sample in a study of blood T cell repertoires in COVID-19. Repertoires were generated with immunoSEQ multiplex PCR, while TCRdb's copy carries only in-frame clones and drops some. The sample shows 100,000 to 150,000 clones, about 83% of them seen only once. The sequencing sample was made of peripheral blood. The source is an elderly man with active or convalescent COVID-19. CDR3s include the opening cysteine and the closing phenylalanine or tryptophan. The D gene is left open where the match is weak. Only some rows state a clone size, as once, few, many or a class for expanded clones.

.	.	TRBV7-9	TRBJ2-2	TGTGCCAGCAGCTCCGCTAGCGGGGAGCTGTTTTTT	CASSSASGELFF
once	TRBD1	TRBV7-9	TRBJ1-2	TGTGCCAGCAGCTTACCGACAGGGAAAGGCTACACCTTC	CASSLPTGKGYTF
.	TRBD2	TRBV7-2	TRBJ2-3	TGTGCCAGCAGCTCCGGAACTAGCGGGGGGAGGGCAGATACGCAGTATTTT	CASSSGTSGGRADTQYF
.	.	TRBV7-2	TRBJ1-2	TGTGCCAGCAGCTTGGGGCAGCTTGGTGGCTACACCTTC	CASSLGQLGGYTF
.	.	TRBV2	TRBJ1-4	TGTGCCAGCAGTGAGGCGGTCATGAGTGAAAAACTGTTTTTT	CASSEAVMSEKLFF
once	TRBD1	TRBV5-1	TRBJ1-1	TGCGCCAGCAGCTTTGGACAGGGGAACACTGAAGCTTTCTTT	CASSFGQGNTEAFF
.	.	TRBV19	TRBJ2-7	TGTGCCAGTAGCCCCGGGCAGACTAGCTCCTACGAGCAGTACTTC	CASSPGQTSSYEQYF
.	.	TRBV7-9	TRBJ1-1	TGTGCCAGCAGCTCAAGAGTCCCGAACACTGAAGCTTTCTTT	CASSSRVPNTEAFF
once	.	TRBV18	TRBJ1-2	TGTGCCAGCTCACCAGCAGACAATTCTCTCGTCTATGGCTACACCTTC	CASSPADNSLVYGYTF
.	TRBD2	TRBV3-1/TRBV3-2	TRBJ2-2	TGTGCCAGCAGCCCGGGAGCGGGGGCCACCGGGGAGCTGTTTTTT	CASSPGAGATGELFF
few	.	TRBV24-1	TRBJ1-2	TGTGCCACCAGTGATTATCGGGGAGGCGGCTACACCTTC	CATSDYRGGGYTF
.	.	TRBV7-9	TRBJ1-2	TGTGCCAGCAGCACCATTCAGATTAACTATGGCTACACCTTC	CASSTIQINYGYTF
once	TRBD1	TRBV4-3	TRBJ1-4	TGCGCCAGCAGCCGGGGACAGCCCGAGGGGAAACTGTTTTTT	CASSRGQPEGKLFF
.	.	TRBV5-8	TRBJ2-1	TGTGCCAGCAGCTTGGGGGGCGGCTCCTACAATGAGCAGTTCTTC	CASSLGGGSYNEQFF
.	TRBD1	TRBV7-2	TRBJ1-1	TGTGCCACCACTAACGGGACAGGGAGGGCTCTAGCTTTCTTT	CATTNGTGRALAFF
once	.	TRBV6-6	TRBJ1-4	TGTGCCAGCGGCATCGGGGAGGAGGAAAAACTGTTTTTT	CASGIGEEEKLFF
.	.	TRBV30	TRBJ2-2	TGTGCCTGGAGTGTAGGGGTCACCGGGGAGCTGTTTTTT	CAWSVGVTGELFF
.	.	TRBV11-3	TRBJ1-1	TGTGCCAGCAGCTTCACTCTCTCCACTGAAGCTTTCTTT	CASSFTLSTEAFF
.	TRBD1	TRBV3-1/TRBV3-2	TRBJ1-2	TGTGCCAGCAGCCAAAGGATGGAGGACAGGGGGCTGAAAGGCTACACCTTC	CASSQRMEDRGLKGYTF
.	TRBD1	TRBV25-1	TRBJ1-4	TGTGCCAGCAGTGGGTCGACAGGGACTAATGAAAAACTGTTTTTT	CASSGSTGTNEKLFF
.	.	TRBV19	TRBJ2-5	TGTGCCAGTAGTATGGGAGGTTTGGAGACCCAGTACTTC	CASSMGGLETQYF
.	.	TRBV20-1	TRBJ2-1	TGCAGTGCTGTTTTCCGGGACTTTCAGTTCTTC	CSAVFRDFQFF
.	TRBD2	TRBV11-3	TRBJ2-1	TGTGCCAGCAGCTTACACGGGGGGATCGGTAGTGAGCAGTTCTTC	CASSLHGGIGSEQFF
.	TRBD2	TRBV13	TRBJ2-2	TGTGCCAGCAGTACTTTACGGGGGGGCCTTAACGGGGAGCTGTTTTTT	CASSTLRGGLNGELFF
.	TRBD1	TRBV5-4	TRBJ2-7	TGTGCCAGCAGCTTGGAGCAGGGGGCCTACGAGCAGTACTTC	CASSLEQGAYEQYF
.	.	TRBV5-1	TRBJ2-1	TGCGCCAGCAGCCCGTGGACACCCCCGTATGAGCAGTTCTTC	CASSPWTPPYEQFF
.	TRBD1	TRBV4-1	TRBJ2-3	TGCGCCAGCAGCCAATCCCAGGGGGCTGCAGATACGCAGTATTTT	CASSQSQGAADTQYF
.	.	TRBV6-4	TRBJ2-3	TGTGCCAGCAGTGACGGGACACTAAATACGCAGTATTTT	CASSDGTLNTQYF
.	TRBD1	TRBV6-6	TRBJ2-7	TGTGCCAGCAGTACTACCGGGACAGGGACCTACGAGCAGTACTTC	CASSTTGTGTYEQYF
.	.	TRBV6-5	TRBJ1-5	TGTGCCAGCAAAACCGGGACAAAGGGCAATCAGCCCCAGCATTTT	CASKTGTKGNQPQHF
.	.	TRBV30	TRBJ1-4	TGTGCCTGGAGTGTACAAGAAAAACTGTTTTTT	CAWSVQEKLFF
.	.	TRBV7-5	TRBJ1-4	TGTGTCAGAAGCCGTCCCGGGACAGTCTCAACTAATGAAAAACTGTTTTTT	CVRSRPGTVSTNEKLFF
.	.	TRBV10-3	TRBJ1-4	TGTGCCCTCTCGGGACAACTTAATGAAAAACTGTTTTTT	CALSGQLNEKLFF
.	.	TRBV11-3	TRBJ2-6	TGTGCCAGCAGCTTATTGGCGGGGAGCTCTGGGGCCAACGTCCTGACTTTC	CASSLLAGSSGANVLTF
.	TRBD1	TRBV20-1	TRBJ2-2	TGCAGTGCTAGTGGTGGACAGGGGGCGACCGGGGAGCTGTTTTTT	CSASGGQGATGELFF
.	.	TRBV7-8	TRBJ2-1	TGTGCCAGCAGCTTACGCCCAGCCTACAATGAGCAGTTCTTC	CASSLRPAYNEQFF
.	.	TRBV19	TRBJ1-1	TGTGCCAGTTTAACAGGGAGGGTCGGTGAAGCTTTCTTT	CASLTGRVGEAFF
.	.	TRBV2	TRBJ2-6	TGTGCCAGCAGTGAGGAGGGGCTCAGGTCTGGGGCCAACGTCCTGACTTTC	CASSEEGLRSGANVLTF
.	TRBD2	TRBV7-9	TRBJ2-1	TGTGCCAGCAGCCCGGGGGGGGCGTGGAACAATGAGCAGTTCTTC	CASSPGGAWNNEQFF